This T cell receptor beta chain appears in the sequencing data of a study of blood T cells in healthy people across ages. Isolated PBMCs totaled at least 6 million in each sample. Primers used in a second PCR of roughly 6 to 11 cycles were a sample-barcoded 5' primer and a J-beta primer mix. TCRdb called the 5' RACE reads again in MiXCR, with one record for every CDR3 protein. The repertoire holds about 830,000 distinct CDR3 sequences, with 58% as singletons. The specimen sequenced was blood. The sequence came from a man aged 30 to 39 in good health.

Here the CDR3 DNA reads TGCAGCGCGACGCAGGGGGCCATCTACGAGCAGTACTTC. Amino acids: CSATQGAIYEQYF. The gene calls are TRBV20-1 and TRBJ2-7; 8 bases line up with TRBD1. The CDR3 has 13 residues. Germline V gene lookup returns CDR1 DFQATT and CDR2 SNEGSKA (reference sequence).